This T cell receptor (beta chain) appears in the sequencing data of a study of human T cells and chemical hapten exposure. Across the whole study: Patients additionally received therapeutic doses of diphenylcyclopropenone on the scalp once a week, and this continued throughout the approximately 24-week study.

Time point in this sample: patch test 3, about 24 weeks after DPC sensitization. As for treatment: therapeutic diphenylcyclopropenone sensitization with weekly scalp DPC. Drawing of blood took place ahead of applying each patch test. Within the library, unique molecular identifiers were attached to each individual cDNA molecule. One entry per CDR3 protein results from TCRdb running MiXCR on the RACE reads. Of some 110,000 distinct CDR3 sequences listed, about 34% were seen once; the top ten hold around 2.8%. This sequence originates from a man between 35 and 55 years old with alopecia areata. Some clones in this sample may be carry-over from other donors' samples. The sequencing used whole blood, collected in connection with sensitization to the hapten diphenylcyclopropenone (DPC).

The CDR3 DNA reads TGTGCCAGCAGCTTTGACAGGGGATCCTACAATGAGCAGTTCTTC. Translated: CASSFDRGSYNEQFF. The chain employs TRBV7-2 and TRBJ2-1; 8 nucleotides align to TRBD1. Germline loops: CDR1 SGHTA, CDR2 FQGNSA. CDR3 length equals 15 residues. Germline trimming cut 3 bases from V and 1 base from J; bases unmatched to any gene: 2.